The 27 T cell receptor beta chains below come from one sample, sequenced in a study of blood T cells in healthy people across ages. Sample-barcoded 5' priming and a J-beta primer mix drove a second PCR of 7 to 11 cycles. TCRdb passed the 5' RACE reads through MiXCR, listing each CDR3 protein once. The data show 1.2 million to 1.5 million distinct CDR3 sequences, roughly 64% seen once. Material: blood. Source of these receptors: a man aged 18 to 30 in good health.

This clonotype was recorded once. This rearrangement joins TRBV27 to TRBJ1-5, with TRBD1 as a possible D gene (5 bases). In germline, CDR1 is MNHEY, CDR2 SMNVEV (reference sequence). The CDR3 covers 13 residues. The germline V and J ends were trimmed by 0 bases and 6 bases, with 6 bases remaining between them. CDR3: CASSLSRAQPQHF. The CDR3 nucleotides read TGTGCCAGCAGTTTATCCAGGGCTCAGCCCCAGCATTTT.

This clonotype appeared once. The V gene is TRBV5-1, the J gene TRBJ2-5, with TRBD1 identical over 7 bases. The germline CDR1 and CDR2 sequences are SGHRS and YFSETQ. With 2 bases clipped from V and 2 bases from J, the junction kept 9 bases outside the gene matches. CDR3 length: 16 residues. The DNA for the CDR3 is TGCGCCAGCAGCTTCGCCTACAGGGGTCGGCAAGAGACCCAGTACTTC. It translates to CASSFAYRGRQETQYF. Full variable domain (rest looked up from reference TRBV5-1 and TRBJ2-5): KAGVTQTPRYLIKTRGQQVTLSCSPISGHRSVSWYQQTPGQGLQFLFEYFSETQRNKGNFPGRFSGRQFSNSRSEMNVSTLELGDSALYLCASSFAYRGRQETQYFGPGTRLLVL.

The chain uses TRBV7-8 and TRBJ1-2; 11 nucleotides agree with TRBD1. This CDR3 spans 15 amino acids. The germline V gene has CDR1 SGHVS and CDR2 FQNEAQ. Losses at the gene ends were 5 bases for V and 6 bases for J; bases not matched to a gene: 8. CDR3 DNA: TGTGCCAGCAGCCAGAGGGACAGGGGGGTAGATGGCTACACCTTC. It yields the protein CASSQRDRGVDGYTF.

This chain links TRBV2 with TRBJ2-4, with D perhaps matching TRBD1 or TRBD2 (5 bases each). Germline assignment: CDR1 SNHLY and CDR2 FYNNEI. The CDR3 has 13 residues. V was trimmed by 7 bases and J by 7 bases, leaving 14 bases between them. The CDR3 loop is CASTRESGNIQYF. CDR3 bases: TGTGCCAGCACTCGGGAATCAGGGAACATTCAGTACTTC. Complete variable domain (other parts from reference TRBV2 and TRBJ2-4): EPEVTQTPSHQVTQMGQEVILRCVPISNHLYFYWYRQILGQKVEFLVSFYNNEISEKSEIFDDQFSVERPDGSNFTLKIRSTKLEDSAMYFCASTRESGNIQYFGAGTRLSVL.

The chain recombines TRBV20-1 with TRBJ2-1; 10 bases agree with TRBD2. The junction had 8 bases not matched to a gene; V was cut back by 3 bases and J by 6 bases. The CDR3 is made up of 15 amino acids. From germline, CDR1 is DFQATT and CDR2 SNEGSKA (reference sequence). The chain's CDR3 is CSARLSGGACNEQFF. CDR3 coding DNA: TGCAGTGCTAGGTTGAGCGGGGGGGCCTGCAATGAGCAGTTCTTC.

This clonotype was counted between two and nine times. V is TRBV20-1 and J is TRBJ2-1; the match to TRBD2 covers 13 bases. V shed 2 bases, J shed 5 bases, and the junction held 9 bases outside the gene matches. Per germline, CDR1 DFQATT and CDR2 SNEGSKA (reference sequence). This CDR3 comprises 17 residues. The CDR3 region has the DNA TGCAGTGCTAGAAAGTTCGGGACTAGCGGGATGAACAATGAGCAGTTCTTC. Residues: CSARKFGTSGMNNEQFF.

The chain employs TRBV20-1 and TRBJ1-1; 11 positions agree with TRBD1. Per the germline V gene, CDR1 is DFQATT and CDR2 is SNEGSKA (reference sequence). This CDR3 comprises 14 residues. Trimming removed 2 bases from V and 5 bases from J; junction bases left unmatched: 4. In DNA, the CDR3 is TGCAGTGCTAGACTCCGGGACAGGGGGACTGAAGCTTTCTTT. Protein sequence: CSARLRDRGTEAFF.

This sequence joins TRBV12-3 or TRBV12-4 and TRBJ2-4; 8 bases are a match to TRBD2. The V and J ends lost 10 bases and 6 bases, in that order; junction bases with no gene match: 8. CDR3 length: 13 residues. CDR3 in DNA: TGTGCCATATTGACCGGGGGGGTAAACATTCAGTACTTC. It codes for CAILTGGVNIQYF.

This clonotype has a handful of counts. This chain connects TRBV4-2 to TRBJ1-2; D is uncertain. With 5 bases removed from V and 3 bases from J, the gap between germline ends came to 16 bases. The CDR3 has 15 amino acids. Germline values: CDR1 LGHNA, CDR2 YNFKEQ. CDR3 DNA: TGTGCCAGCAGCGCAAGGAATGGGGATGACTATGGCTACACCTTC. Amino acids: CASSARNGDDYGYTF.

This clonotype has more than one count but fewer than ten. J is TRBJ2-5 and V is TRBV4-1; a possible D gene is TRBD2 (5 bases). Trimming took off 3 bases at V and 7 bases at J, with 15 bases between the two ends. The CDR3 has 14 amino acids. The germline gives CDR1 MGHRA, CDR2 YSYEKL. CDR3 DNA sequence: TGCGCCAGCAGCCATGTCAATCAAGGAGGGACCCAGTACTTC. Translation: CASSHVNQGGTQYF.

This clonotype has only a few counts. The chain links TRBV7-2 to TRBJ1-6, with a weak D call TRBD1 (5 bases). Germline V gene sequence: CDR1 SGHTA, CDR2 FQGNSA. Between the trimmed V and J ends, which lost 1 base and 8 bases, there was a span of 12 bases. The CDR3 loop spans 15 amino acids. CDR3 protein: CASSLGGGRDSPLHF. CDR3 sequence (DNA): TGTGCCAGCAGCTTAGGTGGGGGAAGAGATTCACCCCTCCACTTT.

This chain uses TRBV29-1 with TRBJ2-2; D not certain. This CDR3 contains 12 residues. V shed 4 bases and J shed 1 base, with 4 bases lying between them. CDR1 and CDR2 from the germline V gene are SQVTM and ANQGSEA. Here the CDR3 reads CSVVVNTGELFF. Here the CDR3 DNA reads TGCAGCGTTGTTGTGAACACCGGGGAGCTGTTTTTT.

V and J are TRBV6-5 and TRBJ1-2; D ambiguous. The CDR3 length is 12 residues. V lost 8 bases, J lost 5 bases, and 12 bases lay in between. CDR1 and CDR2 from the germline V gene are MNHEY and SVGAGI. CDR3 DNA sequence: TGTGCCAGCCAGGAGGGTTCATATGGCTACACCTTC. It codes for CASQEGSYGYTF.

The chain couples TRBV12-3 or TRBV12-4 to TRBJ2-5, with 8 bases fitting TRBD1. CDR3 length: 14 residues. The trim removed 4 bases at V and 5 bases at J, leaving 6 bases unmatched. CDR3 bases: TGTGCCAGCAGTTACGGACAGGGATCGGAGACCCAGTACTTC. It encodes CASSYGQGSETQYF.

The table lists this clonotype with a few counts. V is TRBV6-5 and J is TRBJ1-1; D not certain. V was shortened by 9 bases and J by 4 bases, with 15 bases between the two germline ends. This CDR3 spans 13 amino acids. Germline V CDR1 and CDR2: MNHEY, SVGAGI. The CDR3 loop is CASDRELGTEAFF. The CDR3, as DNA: TGTGCCAGTGACCGGGAGCTGGGCACTGAAGCTTTCTTT.

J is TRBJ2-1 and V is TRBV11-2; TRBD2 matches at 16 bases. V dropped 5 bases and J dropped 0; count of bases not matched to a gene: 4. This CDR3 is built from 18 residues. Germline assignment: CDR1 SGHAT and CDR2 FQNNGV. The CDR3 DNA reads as TGTGCCAGCAGCCCCGGGACTAGCGGGGGGGTCTCCTACAATGAGCAGTTCTTC. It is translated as CASSPGTSGGVSYNEQFF.

The CDR3 spells CAITGAGANVLTF. The CDR3 DNA reads TGTGCCATCACGGGAGCAGGGGCCAACGTCCTGACTTTC. This chain connects TRBV10-3 to TRBJ2-6; weak D call: TRBD2 (6 bases). Germline V CDR1 and CDR2: ENHRY, SYGVKD. CDR3 length: 13 amino acids. Trimming took 7 bases from V and 4 from J, leaving 8 bases between them.

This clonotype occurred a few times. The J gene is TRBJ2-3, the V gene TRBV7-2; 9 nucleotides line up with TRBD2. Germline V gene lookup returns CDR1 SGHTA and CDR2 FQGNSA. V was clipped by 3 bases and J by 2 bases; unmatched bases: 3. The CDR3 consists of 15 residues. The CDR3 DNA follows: TGTGCCAGCAGCTTGACTAGCGGACTCACAGATACGCAGTATTTT. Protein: CASSLTSGLTDTQYF.

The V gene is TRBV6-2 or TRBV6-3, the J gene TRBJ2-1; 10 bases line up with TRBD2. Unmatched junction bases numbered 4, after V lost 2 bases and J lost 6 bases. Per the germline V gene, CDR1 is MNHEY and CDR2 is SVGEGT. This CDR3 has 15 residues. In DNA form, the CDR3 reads TGTGCCAGCAGTTACCTAGCGGGAGAGGGCAATGAGCAGTTCTTC. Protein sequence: CASSYLAGEGNEQFF.

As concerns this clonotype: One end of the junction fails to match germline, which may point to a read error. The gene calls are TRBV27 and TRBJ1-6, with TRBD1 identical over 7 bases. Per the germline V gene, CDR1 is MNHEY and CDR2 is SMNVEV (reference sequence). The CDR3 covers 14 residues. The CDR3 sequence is CAGSVSRQGSPLHF. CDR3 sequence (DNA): TGTGCCGGCAGCGTCAGTAGACAGGGATCACCCCTCCACTTT.

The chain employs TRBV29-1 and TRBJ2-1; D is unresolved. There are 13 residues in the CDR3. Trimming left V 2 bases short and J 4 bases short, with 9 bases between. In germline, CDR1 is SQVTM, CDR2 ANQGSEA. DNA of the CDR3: TGCAGCGTTGAAATATCAAGGTACAATGAGCAGTTCTTC. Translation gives CSVEISRYNEQFF.

This chain's CDR3 is CASSRPGVTEAFF. CDR3 sequence (DNA): TGTGCCAGCAGCCGCCCGGGGGTTACTGAAGCTTTCTTT. The chain uses TRBV27 and TRBJ1-1; TRBD1 might be the D (5 bases). V gave up 6 bases and J gave up 5 bases, with 13 bases separating them. The CDR3 contains 13 residues. Germline values: CDR1 MNHEY, CDR2 SMNVEV (reference sequence).

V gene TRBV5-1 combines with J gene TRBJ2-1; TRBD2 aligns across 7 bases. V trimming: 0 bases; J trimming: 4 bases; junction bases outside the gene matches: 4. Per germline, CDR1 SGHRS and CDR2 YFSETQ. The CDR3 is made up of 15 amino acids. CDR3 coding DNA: TGCGCCAGCAGCTTGGGGGACTACCAATACAATGAGCAGTTCTTC. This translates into CASSLGDYQYNEQFF.

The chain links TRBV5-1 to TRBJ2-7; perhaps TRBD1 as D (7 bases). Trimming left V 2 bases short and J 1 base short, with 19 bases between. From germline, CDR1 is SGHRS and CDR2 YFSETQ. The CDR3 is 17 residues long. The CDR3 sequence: CASSLRGDSLPSYEQYF. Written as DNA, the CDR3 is TGCGCCAGCAGCTTAAGGGGGGACAGCTTACCGTCCTACGAGCAGTACTTC.

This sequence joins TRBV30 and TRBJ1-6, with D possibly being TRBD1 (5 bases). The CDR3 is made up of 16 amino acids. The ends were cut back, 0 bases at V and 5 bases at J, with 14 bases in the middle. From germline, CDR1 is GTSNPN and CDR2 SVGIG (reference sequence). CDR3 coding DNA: TGTGCCTGGAGTGTACGGTTCGGAGGGGATAATTCACCCCTCCACTTT. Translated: CAWSVRFGGDNSPLHF. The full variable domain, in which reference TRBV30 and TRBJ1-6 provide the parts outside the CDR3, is SQTIHQWPATLVQPVGSPLSLECTVEGTSNPNLYWYRQAAGRGLQLLFYSVGIGQISSEVPQNLSASRPQDRQFILSSKKLLLSDSGFYLCAWSVRFGGDNSPLHFGNGTRLTVT.

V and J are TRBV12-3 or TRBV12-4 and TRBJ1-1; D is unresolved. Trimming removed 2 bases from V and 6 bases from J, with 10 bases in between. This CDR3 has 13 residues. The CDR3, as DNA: TGTGCCAGCAGTTTATCTTCGGGCCCTGAAGCTTTCTTT. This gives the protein CASSLSSGPEAFF.

In DNA, the CDR3 is TGTGCCAGCAGCCTCCCCCAACGGGGACGGGAAGAAAAACTGTTTTTT. Protein sequence: CASSLPQRGREEKLFF. This rearrangement joins TRBV6-6 to TRBJ1-4, with TRBD1 as a possible D gene (5 bases). The V end was cut by 6 bases, the J end by 8 bases, with 22 bases between. Germline loops: CDR1 MNHNY, CDR2 SVGAGI (reference sequence). The length of the CDR3 is 16 residues.